The 13 T cell receptor beta chains given below trace back to one sample, sequenced in a study of T cell responses to AZD1222 COVID-19 vaccine. Assay used: immunoSEQ multiplex PCR; TCRdb lists only in-frame clones, some missing. The profile shows 95,000 to 150,000 clones, 86% of them singletons. This specimen consisted of peripheral blood, obtained on day 0 of AZD1222 vaccination. The receptors were sampled from an adult in good health.

V usage is TRBV14 and J usage is TRBJ2-5, with TRBD2 as a possible D gene (6 bases). The germline V gene encodes CDR1 SGHDN and CDR2 FVKESK. V gave up 2 bases and J gave up 5 bases, with 9 bases separating them. This CDR3 has 13 amino acids. The DNA for the CDR3 is TGTGCCAGCAGCCAATTCCTAGCGGAGACCCAGTACTTC. Translating gives CASSQFLAETQYF. Looking up the rest from reference TRBV14 and TRBJ2-5 gives the full variable domain: EAGVTQFPSHSVIEKGQTVTLRCDPISGHDNLYWYRRVMGKEIKFLLHFVKESKQDESGMPNNRFLAERTGGTYSTLKVQPAELEDSGVYFCASSQFLAETQYFGPGTRLLVL.

This chain joins TRBV3-1 (or the pseudogene TRBV3-2) and TRBJ2-1, with TRBD2 identical over 16 bases. Losses at the gene ends were 4 bases for V and 9 bases for J; bases not matched to a gene: 3. The length of the CDR3 is 15 residues. The germline V gene encodes CDR1 LGHDT and CDR2 YNNKEL (reference sequence). CDR3 DNA: TGTGCCAGCAGCCGTGGGACTAGCGGGGGGGGTGAGCAGTTCTTC. Protein product: CASSRGTSGGGEQFF.

The CDR3 protein is CASSPPSGYEQYF. DNA for the CDR3: TGTGCCAGCAGCCCCCCCTCAGGGTACGAGCAGTACTTC. The rearrangement uses TRBV7-2 and TRBJ2-7, with D maybe TRBD1 (5 bases). Germline V gene lookup returns CDR1 SGHTA and CDR2 FQGNSA. V lost 5 bases and J 4 bases, leaving 12 bases between the germline ends. This CDR3 has 13 amino acids.

The table lists this clone with a count of one. The chain is built from TRBV30 and TRBJ2-3, with TRBD2 identical over 11 bases. Germline CDR1 and CDR2: GTSNPN and SVGIG (reference sequence). The length of the CDR3 is 14 residues. With 5 bases clipped from V and 2 bases from J, the junction kept 3 bases outside the gene matches. Here the CDR3 reads CAWSSGGFTDTQYF. The CDR3, as DNA: TGTGCCTGGTCTAGCGGGGGGTTCACAGATACGCAGTATTTT. The whole variable domain, filled in from reference TRBV30 and TRBJ2-3, reads SQTIHQWPATLVQPVGSPLSLECTVEGTSNPNLYWYRQAAGRGLQLLFYSVGIGQISSEVPQNLSASRPQDRQFILSSKKLLLSDSGFYLCAWSSGGFTDTQYFGPGTRLTVL.

The chain combines TRBV9 with TRBJ2-1; possible D gene TRBD2, 5 bases. This CDR3 spans 15 amino acids. Per the germline V gene, CDR1 is SGDLS and CDR2 is YYNGEE. V was trimmed by 4 bases and J by 0 bases, leaving 11 bases between them. The CDR3 sequence: CASSLAGSSYNEQFF. In DNA form, the CDR3 reads TGTGCCAGCAGCCTAGCCGGGTCCTCCTACAATGAGCAGTTCTTC.

The chain is built from TRBV28 and TRBJ2-7; 11 positions match TRBD2. V lost 5 bases to trimming and J lost 7 bases; unmatched junction nucleotides: 7. The CDR3 spans 14 residues. Germline values: CDR1 MDHEN, CDR2 SYDVKM. Written as DNA, the CDR3 is TGTGCCAGCAGTCCTTTAGCGGGAGGGCGGGAGCAGTACTTC. This translates into CASSPLAGGREQYF.

This chain connects TRBV7-6 to TRBJ2-7; D might be TRBD2 (5 bases). Germline assignment: CDR1 SGHVS and CDR2 FNYEAQ. The germline V and J ends were trimmed by 4 bases and 1 base, with 11 bases remaining between them. The CDR3 sequence is 14 residues long. The DNA of the CDR3 is TGTGCCAGCAGCTCAAGCGGAACATCCTACGAGCAGTACTTC. Its protein product is CASSSSGTSYEQYF.

This chain links TRBV28 with TRBJ2-5; possibly TRBD2 for D (5 bases). V lost 7 bases and J 1 base, leaving 19 bases between the germline ends. The CDR3 length is 16 residues. Germline V gene lookup returns CDR1 MDHEN and CDR2 SYDVKM. The CDR3 loop reads CASNLFGGGSQETQYF. In DNA form, the CDR3 reads TGTGCCAGCAACCTTTTCGGCGGAGGCAGCCAAGAGACCCAGTACTTC.

CDR3 sequence reads: CASSQTDQPQHF. The CDR3 DNA reads TGTGCCAGCAGCCAAACCGATCAGCCCCAGCATTTT. The gene calls are TRBV5-6 and TRBJ1-5; D not resolved. V was cut by 4 bases and J by 5 bases, with 7 bases left in between. Germline CDR1 is SGHDT and CDR2 is YYEEEE. The CDR3 length is 12 residues.

This clone was recorded only once. V usage is TRBV5-1 and J usage is TRBJ2-7; 7 nucleotides line up with TRBD1. CDR1 and CDR2 from the germline V gene are SGHRS and YFSETQ. CDR3 length: 15 residues. Trimming removed 3 bases from V and 0 bases from J; junction bases left unmatched: 6. The CDR3 region is CASSSTTGSSYEQYF. The CDR3 nucleotides read TGCGCCAGCAGCTCGACGACAGGGAGCTCCTACGAGCAGTACTTC.

The chain employs TRBV18 and TRBJ1-5, with 7 nucleotides matching TRBD1. The germline gives CDR1 KGHSH, CDR2 LQKENI. Losses at the gene ends were 6 bases for V and 5 bases for J; bases not matched to a gene: 7. CDR3 length equals 14 residues. The CDR3, as DNA: TGTGCCAGCTCGTACACAGGGGAGGATCAGCCCCAGCATTTT. This sequence encodes CASSYTGEDQPQHF.

This clone has just one count. This sequence joins TRBV29-1 and TRBJ2-3; 9 positions match TRBD2. This CDR3 has 15 amino acids. V trimming: 5 bases; J trimming: 4 bases; junction bases outside the gene matches: 10. From germline, CDR1 is SQVTM and CDR2 ANQGSEA. The DNA for the CDR3 is TGCAGCGTTCGGGGTAGCGGGAGTTTAGCAGATACGCAGTATTTT. It codes for CSVRGSGSLADTQYF.

V and J are TRBV5-5 and TRBJ2-1, with a tentative D call TRBD2 (5 bases). CDR3 size: 15 residues. Germline V lookup: CDR1 SGHKS, CDR2 YYEKEE (reference sequence). Trimming removed 0 bases at V and 3 bases at J, with 10 bases between. CDR3 region: CASSLGGEGYNEQFF. The CDR3 DNA sequence: TGTGCCAGCAGCTTGGGAGGTGAGGGCTACAATGAGCAGTTCTTC.